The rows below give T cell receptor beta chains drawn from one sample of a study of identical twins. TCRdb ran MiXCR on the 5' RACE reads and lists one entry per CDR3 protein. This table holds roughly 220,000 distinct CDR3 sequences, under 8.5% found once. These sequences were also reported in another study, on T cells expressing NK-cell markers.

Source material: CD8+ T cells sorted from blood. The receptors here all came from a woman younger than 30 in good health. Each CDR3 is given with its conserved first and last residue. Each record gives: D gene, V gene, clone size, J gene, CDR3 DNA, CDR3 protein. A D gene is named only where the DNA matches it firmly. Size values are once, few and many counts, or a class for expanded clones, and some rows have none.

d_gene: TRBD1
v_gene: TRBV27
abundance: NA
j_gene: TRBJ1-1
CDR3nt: TGTGCCAGCATCCTATGGGACAGGGGGAACACTGAAGCTTTCTTT
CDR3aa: CASILWDRGNTEAFF

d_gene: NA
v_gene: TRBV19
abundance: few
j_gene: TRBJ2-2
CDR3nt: TGTGCCAGTAGTATAGGAGGGGCGGAAGGGGAGCTGTTTTTT
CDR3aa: CASSIGGAEGELFF

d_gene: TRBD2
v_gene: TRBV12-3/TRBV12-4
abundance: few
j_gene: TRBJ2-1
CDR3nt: TGTGCCAGCACCTTGGGGCGGGGGTGGTTCTTC
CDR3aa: CASTLGRGWFF

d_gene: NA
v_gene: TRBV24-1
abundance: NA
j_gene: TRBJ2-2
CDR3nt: TGTGCCACCAGTGGGAGGGACACCGGGGAGCTGTTTTTT
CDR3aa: CATSGRDTGELFF

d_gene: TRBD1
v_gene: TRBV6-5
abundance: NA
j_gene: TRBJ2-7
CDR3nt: TGTGCCAGCAGTTACTCGGCCCCCGGGGACAGGTTGAGGTACGAGCAGTACTTC
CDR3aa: CASSYSAPGDRLRYEQYF

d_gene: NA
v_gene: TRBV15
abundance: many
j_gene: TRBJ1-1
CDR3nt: TGTGCCACCAGCGAACAGTCGATCACTGAAGCTTTCTTT
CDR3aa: CATSEQSITEAFF

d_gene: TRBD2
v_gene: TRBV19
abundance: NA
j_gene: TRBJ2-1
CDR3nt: TGTGCCAGTAGTATAAGGCTAGCGGGGGGTGAGCAGTTCTTC
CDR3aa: CASSIRLAGGEQFF

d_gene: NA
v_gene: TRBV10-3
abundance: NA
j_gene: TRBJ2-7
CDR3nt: TGTGCCATCAGTGGGACCGCTACCTACGAGCAGTACTTC
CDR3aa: CAISGTATYEQYF

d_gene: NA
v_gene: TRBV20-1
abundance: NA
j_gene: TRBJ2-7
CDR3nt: TGCAGTGCTCTTACAAACCCGGGCTCGGCATACGAGCAGTACTTC
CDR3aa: CSALTNPGSAYEQYF

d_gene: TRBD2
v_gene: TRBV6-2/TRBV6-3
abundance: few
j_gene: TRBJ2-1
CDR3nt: TGTGCCAGCAGTTACTATCCCCTAGCGGGCTTCTACAATGAGCAGTTCTTC
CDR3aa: CASSYYPLAGFYNEQFF

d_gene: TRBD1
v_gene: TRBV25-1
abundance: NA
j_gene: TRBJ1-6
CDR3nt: TGTGCCAGCAGTGAAGGCGGGACAGGTTCCCTCCACTTT
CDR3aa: CASSEGGTGSLHF

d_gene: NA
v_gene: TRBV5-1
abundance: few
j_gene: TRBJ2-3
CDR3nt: TGCGCCAGCAGCTTGAGGGTAGCGGTAGACACAGATACGCAGTATTTT
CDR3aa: CASSLRVAVDTDTQYF

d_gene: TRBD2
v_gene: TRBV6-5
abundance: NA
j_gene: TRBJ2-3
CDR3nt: TGTGCCAGCAGTTCCGCCGGACTAGCGGGACTTGGGGATACGCAGTATTTT
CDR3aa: CASSSAGLAGLGDTQYF

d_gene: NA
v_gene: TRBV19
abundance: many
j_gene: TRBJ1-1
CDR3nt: TGTGCCAGTAAGGGGGTGGGCACTGAAGCTTTCTTT
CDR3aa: CASKGVGTEAFF

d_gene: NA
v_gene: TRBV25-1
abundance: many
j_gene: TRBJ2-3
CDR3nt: TGTGCCAGCGCCCGGGGGGATACGCAGTATTTT
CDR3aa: CASARGDTQYF

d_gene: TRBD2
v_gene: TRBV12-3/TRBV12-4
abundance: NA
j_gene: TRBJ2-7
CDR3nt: TGTGCCAGCAGTTTAGGTGGTTCGGGGGGGAGCTCCTACGAGCAGTACTTC
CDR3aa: CASSLGGSGGSSYEQYF

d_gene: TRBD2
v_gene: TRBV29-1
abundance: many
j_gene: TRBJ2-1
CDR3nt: TGCAGCGTTGAAGGGGTCGGCGGGGGGAACTACAATGAGCAGTTCTTC
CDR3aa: CSVEGVGGGNYNEQFF

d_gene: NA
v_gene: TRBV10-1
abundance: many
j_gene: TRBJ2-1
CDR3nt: TGCGCCAGCAGTGAGTCGCAGGGGAATGAGCAGTTCTTC
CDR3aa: CASSESQGNEQFF

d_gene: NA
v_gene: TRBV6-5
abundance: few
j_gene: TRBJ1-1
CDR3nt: TGTGCCAGCAGTTACGTCCGGGGGCTGAACACTGAAGCTTTCTTT
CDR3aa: CASSYVRGLNTEAFF

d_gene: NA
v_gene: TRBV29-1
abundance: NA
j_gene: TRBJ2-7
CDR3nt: TGCAGCGTGCGGGACTCTTCCTACGAGCAGTACTTC
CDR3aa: CSVRDSSYEQYF

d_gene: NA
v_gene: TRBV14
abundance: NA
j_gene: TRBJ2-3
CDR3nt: TGTGCCAGCAGCCAAGAGGGAAGGACGCGGACCGCAACAGATACGCAGTATTTT
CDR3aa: CASSQEGRTRTATDTQYF

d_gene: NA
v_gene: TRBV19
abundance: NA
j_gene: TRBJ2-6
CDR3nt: TGTGCCAGTAGTCCTAGCTTGGCTGGGGCCAACGTCCTGACTTTC
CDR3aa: CASSPSLAGANVLTF

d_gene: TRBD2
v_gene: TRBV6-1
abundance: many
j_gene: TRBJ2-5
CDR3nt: TGTGCCAGCAGAGTCGGACTAGCTGGAGAGACCCAGTACTTC
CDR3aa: CASRVGLAGETQYF

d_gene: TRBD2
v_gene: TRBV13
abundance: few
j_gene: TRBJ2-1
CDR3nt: TGTGCCAGCAGCTTACCCAGCGGGGGCAACAATGAGCAGTTCTTC
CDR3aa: CASSLPSGGNNEQFF

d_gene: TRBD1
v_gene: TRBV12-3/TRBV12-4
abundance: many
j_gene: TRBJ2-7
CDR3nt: TGTGCCAGCAGAGGAACCGGGACAGGCTACGAGCAGTACTTC
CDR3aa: CASRGTGTGYEQYF

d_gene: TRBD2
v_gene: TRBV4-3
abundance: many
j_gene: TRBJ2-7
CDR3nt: TGCGCCAGCAGCCGAACTAGCGGGAGGGCCCTAGAGCAGTACTTC
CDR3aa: CASSRTSGRALEQYF

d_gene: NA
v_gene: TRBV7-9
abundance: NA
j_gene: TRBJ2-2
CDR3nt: TGTGCCAGCGCCCCCACTTTCTCCGGGGAGCTGTTTTTT
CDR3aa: CASAPTFSGELFF

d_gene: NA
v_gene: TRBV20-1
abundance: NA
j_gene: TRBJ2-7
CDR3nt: TGCAGTGCTAGAACCGGACGGGGATACGAGCAGTACTTC
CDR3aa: CSARTGRGYEQYF

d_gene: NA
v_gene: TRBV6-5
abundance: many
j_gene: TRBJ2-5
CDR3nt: TGTGCCAGCAGTTACGTTAGTGTGGCCCAAGAGACCCAGTACTTC
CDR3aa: CASSYVSVAQETQYF

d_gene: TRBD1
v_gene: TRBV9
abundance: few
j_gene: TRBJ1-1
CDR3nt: TGTGCCAGCAGCACCACCGGCCACAGGGGGACTGAAGCTTTCTTT
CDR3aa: CASSTTGHRGTEAFF

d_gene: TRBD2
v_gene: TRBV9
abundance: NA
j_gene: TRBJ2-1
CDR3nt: TGTGCCAGCAGCGTAGGGGGAGCGGGAGATGAGTTCTTC
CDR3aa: CASSVGGAGDEFF

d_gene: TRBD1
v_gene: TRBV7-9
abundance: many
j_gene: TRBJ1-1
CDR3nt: TGTGCCAGCAGCTCCCGGGACAGGGGCCCCGGGACTGAAGCTTTCTTT
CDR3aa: CASSSRDRGPGTEAFF

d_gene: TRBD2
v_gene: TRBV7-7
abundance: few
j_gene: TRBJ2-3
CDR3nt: TGTGCCAGCAGCCGCGAAAGGCCGGGACTAGCGATTAAAAATGAATCAGATACGCAGTATTTT
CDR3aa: CASSRERPGLAIKNESDTQYF

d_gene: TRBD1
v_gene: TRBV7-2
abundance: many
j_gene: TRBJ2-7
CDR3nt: TGTGCCAGCAGAAACCGACACAGGGGGCCCTACGAGCAGTACTTC
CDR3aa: CASRNRHRGPYEQYF

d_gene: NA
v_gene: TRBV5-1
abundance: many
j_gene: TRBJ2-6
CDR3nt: TGCGCCAGCAGCGGACAGACCAGCTCTGGGGCCAACGTCCTGACTTTC
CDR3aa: CASSGQTSSGANVLTF

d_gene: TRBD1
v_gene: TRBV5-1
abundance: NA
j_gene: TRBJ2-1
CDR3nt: TGCGCCAGCAGCTTGCTGGCAGGGGGCAACAATGAGCAGTTCTTC
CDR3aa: CASSLLAGGNNEQFF

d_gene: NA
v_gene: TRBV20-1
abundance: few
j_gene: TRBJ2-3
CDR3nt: TGCAGTGCTCCGAGCGGTCAGGCCTTCACGTCGGCCGATACGCAGTATTTT
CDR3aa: CSAPSGQAFTSADTQYF

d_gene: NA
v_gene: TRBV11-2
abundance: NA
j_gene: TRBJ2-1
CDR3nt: TGTGCCAGCAGCTTAGATAGCCGGAATGAGCAGTTCTTC
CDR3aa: CASSLDSRNEQFF

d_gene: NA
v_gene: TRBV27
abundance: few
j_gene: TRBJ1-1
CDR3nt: TGTGCCAGCACCGGGCGACCCGGTGAAGTTTTCTTT
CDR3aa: CASTGRPGEVFF

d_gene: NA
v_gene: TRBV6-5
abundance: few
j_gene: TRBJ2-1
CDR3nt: TGTGCCAGCAGTTACAGGGACGGGGCCGGTGAGCAGTTCTTC
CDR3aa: CASSYRDGAGEQFF

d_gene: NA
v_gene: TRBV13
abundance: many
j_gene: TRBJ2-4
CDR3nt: TGTGCCAGCAGGCCGACCGGGTTAGCCAAAAACATTCAGTACTTC
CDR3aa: CASRPTGLAKNIQYF

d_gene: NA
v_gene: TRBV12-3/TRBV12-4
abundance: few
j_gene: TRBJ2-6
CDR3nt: TGTGCCAGCAGCCAGGGGTTGATCTCTGGGGCCAACGTCCTGACTTTC
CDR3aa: CASSQGLISGANVLTF

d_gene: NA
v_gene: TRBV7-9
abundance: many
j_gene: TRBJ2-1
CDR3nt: TGTGCCAGCAGCCTCCCTACCCGGGACCGTTTCAATGAGCAGTTCTTC
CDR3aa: CASSLPTRDRFNEQFF

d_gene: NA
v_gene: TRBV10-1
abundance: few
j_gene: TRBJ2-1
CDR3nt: TGCGCCAGCAGTGAGTCAAGTGAGCAGTTCTTC
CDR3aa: CASSESSEQFF

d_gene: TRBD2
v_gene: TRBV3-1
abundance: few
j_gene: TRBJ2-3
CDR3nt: TGTGCCACCCTAGCGGGACCTACAGATACGCAGTATTTT
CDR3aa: CATLAGPTDTQYF

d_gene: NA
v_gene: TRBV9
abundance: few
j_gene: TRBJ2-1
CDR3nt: TGTGCCAGCAGCGTTGACTACGCAGATGAGCAGTTCTTC
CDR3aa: CASSVDYADEQFF

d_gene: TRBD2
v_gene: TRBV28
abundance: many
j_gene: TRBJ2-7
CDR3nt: TGTGCCAGCAGGGGGCTAGCGGCCTACGAGCAGTACTTC
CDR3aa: CASRGLAAYEQYF

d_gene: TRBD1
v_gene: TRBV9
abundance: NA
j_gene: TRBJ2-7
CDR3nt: TGTGCCAGCAGCGCCCGGGACAGGGACGAGCAGTACTTC
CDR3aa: CASSARDRDEQYF

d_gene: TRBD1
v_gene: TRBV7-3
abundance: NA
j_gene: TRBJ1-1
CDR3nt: TGTGCCAGCAGCTTAAGAGGGACAGGGTACACTGAAGCTTTCTTT
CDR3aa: CASSLRGTGYTEAFF

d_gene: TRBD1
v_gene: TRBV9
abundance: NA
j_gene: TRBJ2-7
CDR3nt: TGTGCCAGCAGCCCAAGGGGACAGGGCGACGAGCAGTACTTC
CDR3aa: CASSPRGQGDEQYF

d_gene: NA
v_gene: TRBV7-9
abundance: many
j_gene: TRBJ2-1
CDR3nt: TGTGCCAGCACCGACAGAGGGACGGTAGTTGATGAGCAGTTCTTC
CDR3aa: CASTDRGTVVDEQFF

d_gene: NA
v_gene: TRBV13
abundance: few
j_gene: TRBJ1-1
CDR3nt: TGTGCCAGCGAACGGGAGCTCGAAGCTTTCTTT
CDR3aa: CASERELEAFF

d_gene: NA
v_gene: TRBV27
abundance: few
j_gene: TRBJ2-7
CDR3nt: TGTGCCAGCAGTTTAGGGATTGTGGGAACAGCCTACGAGCAGTACTTC
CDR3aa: CASSLGIVGTAYEQYF

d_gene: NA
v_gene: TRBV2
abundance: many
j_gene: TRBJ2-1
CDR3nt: TGTGCCAGCAGTGAAAATAATGAGCAGTTCTTC
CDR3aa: CASSENNEQFF

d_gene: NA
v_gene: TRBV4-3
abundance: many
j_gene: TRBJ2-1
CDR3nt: TGCGCCAGCAGCCATAACCTCATGGGGGAGCAGTTCTTC
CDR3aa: CASSHNLMGEQFF

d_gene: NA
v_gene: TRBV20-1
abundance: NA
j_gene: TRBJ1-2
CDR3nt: TGCAGTGCTAAGACCCGGGGACGAGACCCATACCGCCCCGGGAACTATGGCTACACCTTC
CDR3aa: CSAKTRGRDPYRPGNYGYTF

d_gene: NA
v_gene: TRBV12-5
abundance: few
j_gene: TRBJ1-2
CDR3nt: TGTGCTAGTGACCAACAGGTTGCTTATGGCTACACCTTC
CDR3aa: CASDQQVAYGYTF

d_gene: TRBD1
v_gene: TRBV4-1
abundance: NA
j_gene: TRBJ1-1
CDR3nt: TGCGCCAGCAGCCAATTGCAAACAGGGGGCACTGAAGCTTTCTTT
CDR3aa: CASSQLQTGGTEAFF

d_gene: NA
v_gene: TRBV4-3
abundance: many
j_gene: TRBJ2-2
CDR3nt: TGCGCCAGCAGCCCAGTCACAGGGAGGGCCGGGGAGCTGTTTTTT
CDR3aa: CASSPVTGRAGELFF